This entry is about one T cell receptor (beta chain). What this receptor recognizes is not known. One base away there is no much larger clone; base qualities are not given. The sample belongs to a study of T cell responses to AZD1222 COVID-19 vaccine (dated by TCRdb to the early 2020s). Some background on the complete study: A total of 233 trial participants underwent TCR sequencing, of whom some 210 received two doses of AZD1222 and 26 received two doses of the MenACWY control vaccine. Trial participants were enrolled by age into subgroups of 18-55, 56-69 and 70-plus years, and roughly 160, 29 and 62 TCR-sequenced participants, respectively, were included in these subgroups. The paper as a whole reports these results and caveats: No day 14 peak-response samples were available, so repertoires were characterized only after the peak T cell response. After two AZD1222 doses, spike-specific TCR breadth and depth were significantly higher than at day 0 and than in MenACWY recipients. CD4 TCRs associated with the vaccine covered the entire spike protein, and the dominant responses were in regions 160-218 and 743-854. Epitopes outside the regions mutated in the B.1.351 and B.1.1.7 variants were reportedly recognized by nearly half of the unique spike-specific TCRs. Most participants were white British and females outnumbered males, and the authors suggested that clonal diversity may have been underestimated. Conclusions about previously exposed vaccinees were limited because only 6 or 7 AZD1222 recipients were SARS-CoV-2 seropositive at baseline. In the small 56-69-year group, the increase in depth fell short of significance, most likely because of low power.

The CDR3 regions of human TCRbeta chains were analyzed by immunosequencing. The published analysis was carried out like this. Repertoire TCRs were checked for matches against a reference library of SARS-CoV-2-specific TCRs that had been generated using the MIRA antigen-specificity platform. Breadth was defined as the fraction of unique TCRs that were SARS-CoV-2-associated. Depth was defined as the fraction of total T cells that were SARS-CoV-2-associated. Using the MIRA data, each spike-specific TCR was mapped to the spike region that the TCR reacts to and placed in a CD4 or CD8 class. Log10-transformed breadth and depth values were compared by one-way ANOVA with Sidak's multiple comparisons tests. TCRdb retrieved this table from immuneACCESS and kept in-frame rearrangements only. Not all clones are present; in checked studies, unresolved V genes account for under half, and no reason is known for the remainder. V and J calls plus clone size are reproduced from that table; the DNA served to infer D and trimming. For this sample the table gives around 130,000 clones, of which roughly 90% were detected only once. The ten largest clones add up to 4.5% to 6.5% of the sample.

The time point label here, explained by the study, means: about 28 days (+/-7) after the second vaccine dose. AZD1222 recipients whose second dose came at about 4 weeks and those whose second dose came at about 12 weeks were combined into one group, since spike-specific TCR depth and breadth did not differ between the two schedules. The vaccinee samples were drawn from two UK trials, COV001 and COV002, one of which was a single-blind randomized controlled phase 2/3 trial testing AZD1222 (ChAdOx1 nCoV-19) in healthy adults. For TCRbeta chain sequencing, PBMC samples were collected from trial participants at day 0 and at day 28 after the second dose. This TCR came from an adult who received the AZD1222 COVID-19 vaccine. The sequences come from peripheral blood, collected 28 days after the second AZD1222 dose.

DNA sequence: TGTGCCAGCAGCCAAGCGGGTTACTCCTACAATGAGCAGTTCTTC. It translates to CASSQAGYSYNEQFF. The sequence is built from TRBV3-1 (or the pseudogene TRBV3-2) and TRBJ2-1; too little of a D gene remains to name it. Measured from the cysteine to the phenylalanine, the CDR3 is 15 residues long. Left in the record is the CDR3 DNA by itself, 45 bases read in frame from the first base. Per the germline V gene (reference sequence), LGHDT is the CDR1 and YNNKEL is the CDR2. V loses 1 base, J loses 0 bases, and the germline ends lie 7 bases apart.